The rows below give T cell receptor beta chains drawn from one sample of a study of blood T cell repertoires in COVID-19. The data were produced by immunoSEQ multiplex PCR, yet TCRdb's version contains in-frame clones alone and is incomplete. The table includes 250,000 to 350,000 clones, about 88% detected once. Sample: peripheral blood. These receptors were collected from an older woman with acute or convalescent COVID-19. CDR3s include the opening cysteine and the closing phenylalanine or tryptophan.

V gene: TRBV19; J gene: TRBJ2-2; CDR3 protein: CASSGLGPGELFF
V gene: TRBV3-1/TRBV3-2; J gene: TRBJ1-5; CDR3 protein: CASSPRAGGPQHF
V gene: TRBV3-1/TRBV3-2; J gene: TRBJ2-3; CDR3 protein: CASSQEGGGPYVDTQYF
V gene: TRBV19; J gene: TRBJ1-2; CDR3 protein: CATLDRGNYGYTF
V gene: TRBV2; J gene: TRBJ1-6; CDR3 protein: CASSDGQGNSPLHF
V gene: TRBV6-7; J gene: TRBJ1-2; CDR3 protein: CASREDGQRKDYGYTF
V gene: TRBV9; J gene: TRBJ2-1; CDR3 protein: CATASGGTYNEQFF
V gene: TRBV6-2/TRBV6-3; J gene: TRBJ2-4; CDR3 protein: CASSYIQTTLKNIQYF
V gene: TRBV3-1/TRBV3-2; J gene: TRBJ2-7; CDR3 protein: CASSQTPGQGNKQYF
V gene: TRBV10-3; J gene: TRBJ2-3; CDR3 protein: CATRQNTDTQYF